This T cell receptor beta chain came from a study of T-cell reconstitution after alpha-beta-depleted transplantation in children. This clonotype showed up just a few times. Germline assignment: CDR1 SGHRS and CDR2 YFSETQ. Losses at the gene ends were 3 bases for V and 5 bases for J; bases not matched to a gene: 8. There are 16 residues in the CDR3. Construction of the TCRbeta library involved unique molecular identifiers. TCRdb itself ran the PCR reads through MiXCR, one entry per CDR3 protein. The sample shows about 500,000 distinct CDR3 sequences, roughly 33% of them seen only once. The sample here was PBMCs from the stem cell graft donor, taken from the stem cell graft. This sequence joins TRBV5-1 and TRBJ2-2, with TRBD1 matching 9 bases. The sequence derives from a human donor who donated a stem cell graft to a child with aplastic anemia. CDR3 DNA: TGCGCCAGCAGCTCGACAGGGGGTGATTGGACCGGGGAGCTGTTTTTT. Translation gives CASSSTGGDWTGELFF.